These 10 T cell receptor beta chains originate from one sample sequenced in a study of T cells after yellow fever vaccination. Via MiXCR, TCRdb re-called the 5' RACE reads, giving one row per CDR3 protein. The sample yields some 560,000 distinct CDR3 sequences, about a sixth seen once. Sequencing was performed on PBMCs, taken less than 6 days after the first yellow fever vaccination. The receptors come from a man in his late teens or twenties who received the YFV17D yellow fever vaccine.

The chain couples TRBV11-2 to TRBJ2-7, with unresolved D. The CDR3 consists of 13 residues. Trimming left V 2 bases short and J 7 bases short, with 12 bases between. Looked up from germline, CDR1 is SGHAT and CDR2 is FQNNGV. CDR3 nucleotide sequence: TGTGCCAGCAGCTTATTCGTGTCAAGGGAGCAGTACGTC. Its translation: CASSLFVSREQYV.

This clonotype was seen repeatedly, ten times or more. The chain employs TRBV11-2 and TRBJ2-1, with TRBD2 matching 9 bases. CDR1 SGHAT and CDR2 FQNNGV come from the germline V gene. The CDR3 spans 16 residues. V shed 0 bases, J shed 4 bases, and the junction held 4 bases outside the gene matches. The CDR3 loop is CASSLDPSGGYNEQFF. As DNA, the CDR3 is TGTGCCAGCAGCTTAGATCCCAGCGGGGGGTACAATGAGCAGTTCTTC.

In the case of this clonotype: The junction departs from the called germline gene at one end, perhaps through a read error. The V call is TRBV9, the J call TRBJ1-1; perhaps TRBD1 as D (5 bases). Germline-derived CDR1 and CDR2 are SGDLS and YYNGEE. The CDR3 has 14 amino acids. The CDR3 spells CASTVGRGNTEAFF. CDR3 nucleotide sequence: TGTGCCAGCACCGTAGGAAGGGGGAACACTGAAGCTTTCTTT. The variable domain in full, completed from reference TRBV9 and TRBJ1-1, reads DSGVTQTPKHLITATGQRVTLRCSPRSGDLSVYWYQQSLDQGLQFLIQYYNGEERAKGNILERFSAQQFPDLHSELNLSSLELGDSALYFCASTVGRGNTEAFFGQGTRLTVV.

This chain links TRBV11-1 with TRBJ2-1; D is possibly TRBD2 (6 bases). This CDR3 comprises 17 residues. Germline CDR1 reads SGHAT; CDR2 reads FQDESV (reference sequence). Trimming left V 6 bases short and J 2 bases short, with 20 bases between. The CDR3 loop is CASSIFIGSAPYNEQFF. The DNA for the CDR3 is TGTGCCAGCAGTATTTTTATCGGGAGTGCCCCCTACAATGAGCAGTTCTTC.

The chain has TRBV7-2 and TRBJ1-5; a weak D match, TRBD1 (5 bases). V lost 8 bases and J 2 bases, leaving 10 bases between the germline ends. The CDR3 totals 13 residues. Germline CDR1 and CDR2: SGHTA and FQGNSA. The CDR3 sequence is CASGSGRNQPQHF. In DNA form, the CDR3 reads TGTGCCAGCGGTTCGGGGCGCAATCAGCCCCAGCATTTT.

This clonotype came up a few times. The chain joins TRBV12-3 or TRBV12-4 to TRBJ2-6; D not certain. Trimming removed 6 bases at V and 0 bases at J, with 15 bases between. The CDR3 is made up of 17 amino acids. CDR3 DNA sequence: TGTGCCAGCAGCCGATCCAATGCTTACTCTGGGGCCAACGTCCTGACTTTC. Its translation is CASSRSNAYSGANVLTF.

The chain uses TRBV5-1 and TRBJ1-2, with a possible D match to TRBD1 (5 bases). V lost 3 bases and J lost 4, with 13 bases in between. The germline V gene has CDR1 SGHRS and CDR2 YFSETQ. The CDR3 contains 14 residues. DNA for the CDR3: TGCGCCAGCAGCTGGGACTCCGAATCCTATGGCTACACCTTC. It specifies CASSWDSESYGYTF.

The rearrangement joins TRBV4-3 to TRBJ1-4, with D unclear. The CDR3 covers 15 residues. With 4 bases removed from V and 0 bases from J, the gap between germline ends came to 9 bases. Germline CDR1 and CDR2: LGHNA and YSLEER. CDR3 residues: CASSRVGATNEKLFF. DNA for the CDR3: TGCGCCAGCAGCCGCGTTGGAGCAACTAATGAAAAACTGTTTTTT.

The rearrangement links TRBV29-1 to TRBJ1-5; possible D gene TRBD1, 6 bases. This CDR3 spans 13 amino acids. CDR1 is SQVTM, CDR2 ANQGSEA, per germline. V gave up 5 bases and J gave up 7 bases, with 15 bases separating them. Here the CDR3 DNA reads TGCAGCGTTCAAGGGGGTTTAAAGCAGCCCCAGCATTTT. Residues: CSVQGGLKQPQHF.

This clonotype was picked up one time. V gene TRBV5-1 combines with J gene TRBJ2-3, with TRBD2 matching over 8 bases. This CDR3 has 15 residues. Germline V lookup: CDR1 SGHRS, CDR2 YFSETQ. Trimming at V came to 4 bases and at J to 4 bases, leaving 8 bases not matched to a gene. This CDR3 is CASSPVGGGPDTQYF. As DNA, the CDR3 is TGCGCCAGCAGCCCAGTGGGCGGGGGGCCAGATACGCAGTATTTT.